The 17 T cell receptor beta chains presented below share a single source sample, sequenced in a study of post-analysis software for immune sequencing data. Whole-study findings and limits: Five or six TRBV segments, TRBV5-6, TRBV5-1 and TRBV20-1 among them, were found more frequent in patients than controls.

The library was made from cDNA and included unique molecular identifiers. MiXCR was run by TCRdb on the PCR reads, yielding one entry per CDR3 protein. The table lists roughly 580,000 distinct CDR3 sequences, around 40% of them singletons, with more than 1.5% in the top ten. Which antigens these TCRs recognize remains unknown. Specimen: blood. The receptors here all came from a girl under 18 with multiple sclerosis.

The chain links TRBV28 to TRBJ1-2, with D possibly being TRBD1 (5 bases). The CDR3 covers 14 residues. CDR1 is MDHEN, CDR2 SYDVKM, per germline. Deletions cut 10 bases from V and 3 bases from J, with 18 bases between. DNA for the CDR3: TGTGCCATTCAAAGTGGCCAGGGTTACTATGGCTACACCTTC. Translation: CAIQSGQGYYGYTF.

The chain is built from TRBV20-1 and TRBJ1-2; tentative D call: TRBD1 (5 bases). The CDR3 covers 15 residues. V was cut by 6 bases and J by 4 bases, with 21 bases left in between. Germline assignment: CDR1 DFQATT and CDR2 SNEGSKA (reference sequence). CDR3 coding DNA: TGCAGTGCCAGCTTTCTCAGGGCCCTTGGCTATGGCTACACCTTC. It translates to CSASFLRALGYGYTF.

The gene calls are TRBV5-5 and TRBJ2-5, with a weak D call TRBD1 (6 bases). This CDR3 is built from 15 residues. Trimming pared 4 bases from V and 0 bases from J, leaving 13 bases between. Per germline, CDR1 SGHKS and CDR2 YYEKEE (reference sequence). The CDR3 sequence is CASSEAGAYQETQYF. For the CDR3, the DNA is TGTGCCAGCAGCGAGGCAGGGGCGTACCAAGAGACCCAGTACTTC.

The chain joins TRBV7-8 to TRBJ2-1; a weak D match, TRBD1 (6 bases). Per germline, CDR1 SGHVS and CDR2 FQNEAQ. V dropped 5 bases and J dropped 2 bases, with 13 bases sitting between them. CDR3 length: 15 residues. In nucleotides, the CDR3 is TGTGCCAGCAGCATGTTGAAGGGGGCCTACAATGAGCAGTTCTTC. This codes for CASSMLKGAYNEQFF.

The rearrangement links TRBV29-1 to TRBJ1-5; D is undetermined. Per germline, CDR1 SQVTM and CDR2 ANQGSEA. The CDR3 is 13 residues long. V was cut by 7 bases and J by 1 base, with 11 bases left in between. DNA of the CDR3: TGCAGCGCTGGGAGTCCAAGCAATCAGCCCCAGCATTTT. Encoded protein: CSAGSPSNQPQHF.

The DNA of the CDR3 is TGTGCCAGCAGGACCCGACAGGGGGAATGGGAACAGTACTTC. Protein sequence: CASRTRQGEWEQYF. The gene calls are TRBV7-2 and TRBJ2-7, with 9 bases fitting TRBD1. Unmatched junction bases numbered 13, after V lost 6 bases and J lost 10 bases. This CDR3 comprises 14 residues. CDR1 SGHTA and CDR2 FQGNSA come from the germline V gene.

The chain combines TRBV7-8 with TRBJ2-1, with 12 positions matching TRBD2. The J segment lost 5 bases and the V segment lost 2 bases, leaving 13 bases of the junction unmatched. The CDR3 extends over 19 amino acids. Per germline, CDR1 SGHVS and CDR2 FQNEAQ. CDR3 DNA sequence: TGTGCCAGCAGCTTATACGCTAGCGGGAGGGCCCAATCCGACAATGAGCAGTTCTTC. This sequence encodes CASSLYASGRAQSDNEQFF.

This clonotype was found a few times. The chain uses TRBV12-3 or TRBV12-4 and TRBJ2-3; 11 bases line up with TRBD2. The CDR3 is made up of 19 amino acids. Germline trimming cut 1 base from V and 8 bases from J; bases unmatched to any gene: 17. The chain's CDR3 is CASSLEPGLVAGGHVTQYF. DNA for the CDR3: TGTGCCAGCAGTTTAGAGCCCGGGTTAGTAGCGGGAGGGCATGTTACGCAGTATTTT.

The chain couples TRBV24-1 to TRBJ2-1, with a tentative D call TRBD1 (6 bases). The germline V gene has CDR1 KGHDR and CDR2 SFDVKD. This CDR3 is built from 12 residues. Deletions cut 7 bases from V and 8 bases from J, with 11 bases between. The CDR3: CATRDSYDEQFF. The DNA for the CDR3 is TGTGCCACCAGGGACAGTTACGATGAGCAGTTCTTC.

The V call is TRBV5-1, the J call TRBJ2-7; 8 nucleotides agree with TRBD1. The DNA end favors TRBJ2-5, so the J call may be wrong. The CDR3 has 14 amino acids. The germline V gene encodes CDR1 SGHRS and CDR2 YFSETQ. In nucleotides, the CDR3 is TGCGCCAGCGGACCCGGACAGGGAGGCGAGACCCAGTACTTC. Translated, it gives CASGPGQGGETQYF.

The CDR3 is CASSFAGGSTDTQYF. In nucleotides, the CDR3 is TGCGCCAGCAGCTTCGCGGGGGGGAGCACAGATACGCAGTATTTT. This chain joins TRBV5-1 and TRBJ2-3; TRBD2 aligns across 9 bases. The V and J ends lost 2 bases and 0 bases, in that order; junction bases with no gene match: 1. This CDR3 contains 15 residues. The germline V gene has CDR1 SGHRS and CDR2 YFSETQ. The full variable domain, in which reference TRBV5-1 and TRBJ2-3 provide the parts outside the CDR3, is KAGVTQTPRYLIKTRGQQVTLSCSPISGHRSVSWYQQTPGQGLQFLFEYFSETQRNKGNFPGRFSGRQFSNSRSEMNVSTLELGDSALYLCASSFAGGSTDTQYFGPGTRLTVL.

This chain uses TRBV12-3 or TRBV12-4 with TRBJ2-3; the D gene is possibly TRBD1 (5 bases). This CDR3 spans 13 amino acids. Trimming stripped 6 bases from V and 6 bases from J, with 13 bases between. The chain's CDR3 is CASSIQGRDTQYF. The DNA for the CDR3 is TGTGCCAGCAGCATTCAGGGCCGGGATACGCAGTATTTT.

The sample holds a few counts of this clonotype. The chain links TRBV5-1 to TRBJ2-6; D may be TRBD1 (5 bases). Trimming pared 4 bases from V and 1 base from J, leaving 18 bases between. Germline V gene lookup returns CDR1 SGHRS and CDR2 YFSETQ. The CDR3 is made up of 18 amino acids. This CDR3 reads CASSLRPGRVSGANVLTF. The CDR3 DNA reads as TGCGCCAGCAGCCTCCGTCCCGGCAGGGTGTCTGGGGCCAACGTCCTGACTTTC.

Concerning this clonotype itself: The junction does not match germline at one end; this may be a read error. The V gene is TRBV9, the J gene TRBJ2-4; D not certain. The J call may not be correct, given that the DNA end is closer to TRBJ2-7. The germline CDR1 and CDR2 sequences are SGDLS and YYNGEE. The CDR3 is 17 amino acids. The CDR3 reads CASGVDPDTWSSYEQYF. In nucleotides, the CDR3 is TGTGCCAGCGGCGTAGATCCTGACACCTGGAGCTCCTACGAGCAGTACTTC.

This clonotype was seen a handful of times. J is TRBJ2-1 and V is TRBV6-5, with 12 bases that match TRBD2. CDR1 MNHEY and CDR2 SVGAGI come from the germline V gene. CDR3 size: 15 residues. Trimming removed 7 bases from V and 7 bases from J; junction bases left unmatched: 8. The CDR3 DNA is TGTGCCAGCACAAGAGCCGGGACTAGCGGGAATGAGCAGTTCTTC. It translates to CASTRAGTSGNEQFF.

This clonotype came up many times. V gene TRBV5-1 combines with J gene TRBJ2-4; TRBD2 matches 8 bases. The CDR3 sequence is 15 residues long. V was pared by 4 bases and J by 9 bases, with 12 bases of the junction left unmatched. Germline V lookup: CDR1 SGHRS, CDR2 YFSETQ. The CDR3 DNA is TGCGCCAGCAGCACCAGCGGGGGCCCCGGAGGCATTCAGTACTTC. It encodes CASSTSGGPGGIQYF.

The genes are TRBV20-1 and TRBJ2-1, with TRBD2 identical over 15 bases. The CDR3 contains 15 residues. The junction had 7 bases not matched to a gene; V was cut back by 5 bases and J by 8 bases. Germline V gene lookup returns CDR1 DFQATT and CDR2 SNEGSKA (reference sequence). Here the CDR3 DNA reads TGCAGTGCTTCGGGACTAGCGGGAGGCCCAGATGAGCAGTTCTTC. Its translation is CSASGLAGGPDEQFF.